Reported below is one T cell receptor (beta chain). Assay: immunoSEQ multiplex PCR; the TCRdb copy retains only in-frame clones and omits some. This sample has approximately 46,000 clones, with 80% to 95% found just once. This record comes from a study of T cell changes during pregnancy in multiple sclerosis. The V segment lost 11 bases and the J segment 6 bases; nucleotides outside the gene matches: 8. CDR1 and CDR2 (germline): SNHLY, FYNNEI. The CDR3 has 12 residues. The source was CD8+ T cells from peripheral blood mononuclear cells, collected after pregnancy. The chain couples TRBV2 to TRBJ1-1, with 8 bases matching TRBD1. This receptor was taken from a female donor with multiple sclerosis, enrolled in a pregnancy study. The CDR3 region is CARGTGMAEAFF. The CDR3 bases are TGTGCCCGCGGGACAGGAATGGCTGAAGCTTTCTTT.